These 20 T cell receptor beta chains share one sample of origin, sequenced in a study of shared clonotypes between healthy human individuals (TCRdb year 2020). Library preparation was by the immunoSEQ multiplex PCR assay. The clones in this table, taken by TCRdb from immuneACCESS, are in-frame only. Not every clone is retained; where verified, under half of the shortfall comes from an unresolved V gene, and the cause of the rest is unknown. A total of roughly 490,000 clones appear in this sample, around 80% of them only once. The biggest ten clones account for 10% to 15% of the sample. Sequencing was performed on PBMCs. All receptors come from a woman in her thirties or forties in good health. Some clones in this sample may be carry-over from other donors' samples.

This clone was detected a few times. The identical CDR3 is also encoded by other nucleotide sequences in the sample. The chain carries TRBV5-6 and TRBJ2-1, with 11 bases matching TRBD2. The trim removed 3 bases at V and 1 base at J, leaving 3 bases unmatched. The CDR3 extends over 16 amino acids. Germline V lookup: CDR1 SGHDT, CDR2 YYEEEE. CDR3 region: CASSSTSGSSYNEQFF. The CDR3 DNA is TGTGCCAGCAGCTCCACTAGCGGGAGTTCCTACAATGAGCAGTTCTTC.

The J gene is TRBJ1-1, the V gene TRBV27; a weak D match, TRBD1 (5 bases). The CDR3 totals 14 residues. CDR1 and CDR2 from the germline V gene are MNHEY and SMNVEV (reference sequence). Trimming removed 8 bases from V and 1 base from J, with 14 bases in between. The CDR3 DNA sequence: TGTGCCAGCGGGGCTCGACATAAGAACACTGAAGCTTTCTTT. It yields the protein CASGARHKNTEAFF.

V is TRBV2 and J is TRBJ2-2; D may be TRBD2 (5 bases). The ends were cut back, 4 bases at V and 6 bases at J, with 9 bases in the middle. Germline assignment: CDR1 SNHLY and CDR2 FYNNEI. The CDR3 spans 13 residues. CDR3 bases: TGTGCCAGCAGTGGAGGGATGGCCGGGGAGCTGTTTTTT. It yields the protein CASSGGMAGELFF.

The chain uses TRBV18 and TRBJ2-5, with 12 bases lining up with TRBD2. J was trimmed by 5 bases and V by 6 bases; bases with no gene match: 1. The CDR3 totals 13 residues. Germline assignment: CDR1 KGHSH and CDR2 LQKENI. In nucleotides, the CDR3 is TGTGCCAGCTCTGGGACTAGCGGGGAGACCCAGTACTTC. Its protein product is CASSGTSGETQYF. Looking up the rest from reference TRBV18 and TRBJ2-5 gives the full variable domain: NAGVMQNPRHLVRRRGQEARLRCSPMKGHSHVYWYRQLPEEGLKFMVYLQKENIIDESGMPKERFSAEFPKEGPSILRIQQVVRGDSAAYFCASSGTSGETQYFGPGTRLLVL.

V usage is TRBV7-2 and J usage is TRBJ2-5; possibly TRBD2 for D (6 bases). Germline-derived CDR1 and CDR2 are SGHTA and FQGNSA. Trimming took off 1 base at V and 1 base at J, with 10 bases between the two ends. The CDR3 extends over 15 amino acids. CDR3 loop: CASSLVSSAQETQYF. The DNA for the CDR3 is TGTGCCAGCAGCTTAGTTTCTAGCGCCCAAGAGACCCAGTACTTC.

In this sample, this clone turned up many times. The identical CDR3 is also encoded by other nucleotide sequences in the sample. V gene TRBV4-1 combines with J gene TRBJ2-7; TRBD2 matches at 12 bases. V lost 3 bases, J lost 5 bases, and 5 bases stayed unmatched. This CDR3 has 15 amino acids. Looked up from germline, CDR1 is MGHRA and CDR2 is YSYEKL. Written as DNA, the CDR3 is TGCGCCAGCAGCCACCTGACTAGCGGGAGTAACGAGCAGTACTTC. This codes for CASSHLTSGSNEQYF.

The chain carries TRBV30 and TRBJ2-1; perhaps TRBD2 as D (6 bases). The germline CDR1 and CDR2 sequences are GTSNPN and SVGIG (reference sequence). Deletions cut 5 bases from V and 9 bases from J, with 20 bases between. The CDR3 extends over 14 amino acids. CDR3 in amino acids: CAWQKLAVHSEQFF. The CDR3 DNA reads as TGTGCCTGGCAGAAACTAGCTGTGCATAGTGAGCAGTTCTTC.

To note about this clone: The sample has other DNA sequences that encode this CDR3 too. This chain uses TRBV19 with TRBJ2-3; no definite D call. Trimming cost V 0 bases and J 3 bases, with 4 bases left between them. CDR1 and CDR2 from the germline V gene are LNHDA and SQIVND (reference sequence). CDR3 length: 13 amino acids. The DNA for the CDR3 is TGTGCCAGTAGTATAGAAAGGACAGATACGCAGTATTTT. It translates to CASSIERTDTQYF.

This clone occurred once. The V gene is TRBV9, the J gene TRBJ2-1, with 10 nucleotides matching TRBD2. V gave up 0 bases and J gave up 7 bases; unmatched junction bases: 4. This CDR3 is built from 15 residues. Germline V gives CDR1 SGDLS, CDR2 YYNGEE. The CDR3 region has the DNA TGTGCCAGCAGCGTAGCAATAGCGGGAGGTAATGAGCAGTTCTTC. Translation: CASSVAIAGGNEQFF. The full variable domain, completed using reference TRBV9 and TRBJ2-1, is DSGVTQTPKHLITATGQRVTLRCSPRSGDLSVYWYQQSLDQGLQFLIQYYNGEERAKGNILERFSAQQFPDLHSELNLSSLELGDSALYFCASSVAIAGGNEQFFGPGTRLTVL.

In its sample, this clone was seen a few times. The V gene is TRBV7-3, the J gene TRBJ2-5; D unresolved. The CDR3 totals 13 residues. The V end lost 5 bases, the J end lost 0 bases, and 7 bases lay between the germline ends. The germline V gene encodes CDR1 SGHTA and CDR2 FQGTGA. The CDR3, as DNA: TGTGCCAGCAGCACCCGGTACCAAGAGACCCAGTACTTC. Its translation: CASSTRYQETQYF. Using reference TRBV7-3 and TRBJ2-5 for the parts outside the CDR3, the full variable domain is GAGVSQTPSNKVTEKGKYVELRCDPISGHTALYWYRQSLGQGPEFLIYFQGTGAADDSGLPNDRFFAVRPEGSVSTLKIQRTERGDSAVYLCASSTRYQETQYFGPGTRLLVL.

This rearrangement joins TRBV11-2 to TRBJ1-4; 7 bases match TRBD1. The V segment lost 2 bases and the J segment 3 bases; nucleotides outside the gene matches: 0. CDR3 length equals 14 residues. From germline, CDR1 is SGHAT and CDR2 FQNNGV. The CDR3 DNA is TGTGCCAGCAGCTTAAGGGGGCCTAATGAAAAACTGTTTTTT. Its protein is CASSLRGPNEKLFF.

This clone showed up just a few times. The chain links TRBV28 to TRBJ2-7; D possibly corresponds to TRBD2 (6 bases). The CDR3 extends over 14 amino acids. Germline V lookup: CDR1 MDHEN, CDR2 SYDVKM. Trimming stripped 6 bases from V and 5 bases from J, with 17 bases between. CDR3: CASSLFGTRHEQYF. CDR3 DNA sequence: TGTGCCAGCAGCCTCTTTGGGACTCGCCACGAGCAGTACTTC.

The chain links TRBV5-1 to TRBJ1-2; D remains ambiguous. Germline-derived CDR1 and CDR2 are SGHRS and YFSETQ. V shed 1 base and J shed 3 bases, with 10 bases lying between them. CDR3 length: 14 amino acids. The CDR3 loop reads CASSLREVDYGYTF. CDR3 DNA sequence: TGCGCCAGCAGCTTGCGGGAGGTGGACTATGGCTACACCTTC.

The chain combines TRBV2 with TRBJ1-4; a possible D gene is TRBD1 (5 bases). Trimming shortened V by 8 bases and J by 3 bases, and 16 bases separated the two germline ends. The CDR3 length is 15 residues. Germline V gives CDR1 SNHLY, CDR2 FYNNEI. The CDR3 DNA sequence: TGTGCCAGCCGTATACGGGGGGGAGCTAATGAAAAACTGTTTTTT. Amino acids: CASRIRGGANEKLFF.

The V gene is TRBV6-6, the J gene TRBJ2-7; D is possibly TRBD2 (5 bases). CDR1 and CDR2 (germline): MNHNY, SVGAGI (reference sequence). V lost 0 bases and J 5 bases, leaving 8 bases between the germline ends. CDR3 size: 13 residues. Here the CDR3 DNA reads TGTGCCAGCAGTTACTCCGGGGTTAACGAGCAGTACTTC. This codes for CASSYSGVNEQYF.

The chain couples TRBV2 to TRBJ2-6; D might be TRBD2 (5 bases). Germline CDR1 is SNHLY and CDR2 is FYNNEI. V was clipped by 7 bases and J by 1 base, with 8 bases between them. This CDR3 has 14 amino acids. The CDR3 sequence: CASITGSGANVLTF. The DNA of the CDR3 is TGTGCCAGCATTACGGGGTCTGGGGCCAACGTCCTGACTTTC.

This rearrangement joins TRBV15 to TRBJ1-5; tentatively, D is TRBD1 (6 bases). CDR1 LNHNV and CDR2 YYDKDF come from the germline V gene (reference sequence). V lost 2 bases, J lost 6 bases, and 14 bases lay in between. The CDR3 has 15 residues. The CDR3 coding sequence is TGTGCCACCAGCAGAACAGGGAGGGAAGGTCAGCCCCAGCATTTT. It is translated as CATSRTGREGQPQHF.

V gene TRBV5-1 combines with J gene TRBJ1-1, with TRBD1 matching 8 bases. The CDR3 extends over 15 amino acids. Looked up from germline, CDR1 is SGHRS and CDR2 is YFSETQ. The V gene end was trimmed by 0 bases and the J gene end by 4 bases; junction bases not matched to a gene: 5. The CDR3 DNA reads TGCGCCAGCAGCTTGGAACAGGGGGTCGGCACTGAAGCTTTCTTT. This translates into CASSLEQGVGTEAFF.

The genes are TRBV10-2 and TRBJ2-3, with 10 bases matching TRBD2. This CDR3 has 18 amino acids. The V gene end was trimmed by 3 bases and the J gene end by 5 bases; junction bases not matched to a gene: 14. From germline, CDR1 is WSHSY and CDR2 SAAADI. The CDR3 reads CASSDMSSGSRGRDTQYF. The CDR3 nucleotides read TGCGCCAGCAGTGATATGTCTAGCGGGAGTAGGGGAAGAGATACGCAGTATTTT.

The gene calls are TRBV11-2 and TRBJ2-3; D is uncertain. V was clipped by 5 bases and J by 0 bases, with 15 bases between them. CDR1 and CDR2 from the germline V gene are SGHAT and FQNNGV. CDR3 length equals 16 residues. The CDR3 reads CASSLLIDLSTDTQYF. Here the CDR3 DNA reads TGTGCCAGCAGCCTCCTCATAGACCTTAGCACAGATACGCAGTATTTT.